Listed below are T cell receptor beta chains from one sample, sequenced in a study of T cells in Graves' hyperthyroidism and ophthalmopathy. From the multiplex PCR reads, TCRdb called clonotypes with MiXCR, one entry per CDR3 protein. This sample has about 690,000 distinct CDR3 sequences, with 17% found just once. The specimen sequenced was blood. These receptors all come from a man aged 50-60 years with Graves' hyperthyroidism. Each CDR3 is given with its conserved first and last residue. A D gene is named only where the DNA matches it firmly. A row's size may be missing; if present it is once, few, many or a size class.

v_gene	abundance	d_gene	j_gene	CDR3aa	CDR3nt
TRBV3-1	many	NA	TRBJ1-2	CASSQRGVRVGDYGYTF	TGTGCCAGCAGCCAGCGGGGGGTAAGGGTTGGTGACTATGGCTACACCTTC
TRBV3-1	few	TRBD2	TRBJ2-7	CASSKLRGTSGTTYYEQYF	TGTGCCAGCAGCAAACTTAGGGGGACTAGCGGGACTACGTACTACGAGCAGTACTTC
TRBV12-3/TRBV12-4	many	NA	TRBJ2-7	CASSPGTLYEQYF	TGTGCCAGCAGCCCCGGGACACTCTACGAGCAGTACTTC
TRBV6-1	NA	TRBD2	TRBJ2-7	CASRTSGESYEQYF	TGTGCCAGCAGAACTAGCGGAGAGTCCTACGAGCAGTACTTC
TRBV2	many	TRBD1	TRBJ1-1	CASSEPKTRDRAPHTEAFF	TGTGCCAGCAGTGAACCTAAAACCCGGGACAGGGCCCCACACACTGAAGCTTTCTTT
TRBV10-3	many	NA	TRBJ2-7	CAISESEGVTYEQYF	TGTGCCATCAGTGAGTCTGAGGGAGTAACCTACGAGCAGTACTTC
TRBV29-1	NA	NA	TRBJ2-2	CSVADGTGELFF	TGCAGCGTAGCGGACGGGACCGGGGAGCTGTTTTTT
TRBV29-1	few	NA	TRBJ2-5	CSADDGEETQYF	TGCAGCGCCGATGACGGGGAAGAGACCCAGTACTTC
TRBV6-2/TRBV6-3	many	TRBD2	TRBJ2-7	CASSYSTSSTYEQYF	TGTGCCAGCAGTTACTCGACTAGCAGTACTTACGAGCAGTACTTC
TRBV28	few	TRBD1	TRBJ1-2	CASFRTGVYGYTF	TGTGCCAGCTTCAGGACAGGGGTTTATGGCTACACCTTC
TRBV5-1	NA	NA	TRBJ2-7	CASSITTGAYEQYF	TGCGCCAGCAGCATTACCACGGGGGCCTACGAGCAGTACTTC
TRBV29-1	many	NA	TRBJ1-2	CSVSGSGEGYTF	TGCAGCGTCTCCGGCAGTGGGGAAGGCTACACCTTC
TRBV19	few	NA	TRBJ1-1	CASSIGQGIANTEAFF	TGTGCCAGTAGTATCGGGCAGGGGATAGCGAACACTGAAGCTTTCTTT
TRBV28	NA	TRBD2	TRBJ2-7	CASSAGLAGISYEQYF	TGTGCCAGCAGCGCGGGACTAGCGGGTATCTCCTACGAGCAGTACTTC
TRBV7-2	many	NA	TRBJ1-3	CASSWAGTAGNTIYF	TGTGCCAGCAGCTGGGCCGGGACTGCCGGAAACACCATATATTTT
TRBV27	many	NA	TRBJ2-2	CASSLLRENTGELFF	TGTGCCAGCAGTTTATTGCGAGAGAACACCGGGGAGCTGTTTTTT
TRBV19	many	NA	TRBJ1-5	CASSIMSRSNQPQHF	TGTGCCAGTAGTATAATGTCCCGGAGCAATCAGCCCCAGCATTTT
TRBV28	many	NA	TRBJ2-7	CASSAPGGGVSSYEQYF	TGTGCCAGCAGTGCCCCTGGGGGCGGGGTTAGCTCCTACGAGCAGTACTTC
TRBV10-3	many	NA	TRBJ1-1	CAIRAVGTEAFF	TGTGCCATCAGGGCGGTAGGGACTGAAGCTTTCTTT
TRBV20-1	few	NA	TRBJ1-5	CSASPVMGQPQHF	TGCAGTGCTAGCCCCGTAATGGGGCAGCCCCAGCATTTT
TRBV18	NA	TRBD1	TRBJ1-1	CASSFRQGRDTEAFF	TGTGCCAGCTCATTCCGACAGGGGCGTGACACTGAAGCTTTCTTT
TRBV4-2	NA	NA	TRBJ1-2	CASSQDHRTEYYGYTF	TGTGCCAGCAGCCAAGATCACCGGACAGAGTACTATGGCTACACCTTC
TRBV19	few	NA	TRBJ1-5	CASSPMDGPNQPQHF	TGTGCCAGTAGTCCAATGGACGGTCCCAATCAGCCCCAGCATTTT
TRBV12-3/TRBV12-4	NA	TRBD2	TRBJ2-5	CASSLALLAGGGRETQYF	TGTGCCAGCAGTTTAGCGCTACTAGCGGGAGGGGGACGGGAGACCCAGTACTTC
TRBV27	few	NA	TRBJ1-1	CASSSLGAGNTEAFF	TGTGCCAGCAGTTCCTTAGGGGCCGGGAACACTGAAGCTTTCTTT
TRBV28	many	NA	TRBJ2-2	CATQSPGPPRRGQPGELFF	TGTGCCACCCAGTCTCCGGGACCCCCAAGGCGGGGACAGCCCGGGGAGCTGTTTTTT
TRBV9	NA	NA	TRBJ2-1	CASSPRVYNEQFF	TGTGCCAGCAGCCCGAGGGTATACAATGAGCAGTTCTTC
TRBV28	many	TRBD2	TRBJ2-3	CASRGMGGKLGDTQYF	TGTGCCAGCCGCGGAATGGGGGGGAAGTTAGGAGATACGCAGTATTTT
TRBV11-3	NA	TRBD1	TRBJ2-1	CASSRLGAGTGSYNEQFF	TGTGCCAGCAGCCGCTTGGGGGCCGGGACAGGGTCCTACAATGAGCAGTTCTTC
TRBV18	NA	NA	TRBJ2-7	CASSPTDSFTSKQYF	TGTGCCAGCTCACCCACGGACTCGTTTACGTCGAAGCAGTACTTC
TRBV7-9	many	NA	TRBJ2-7	CASSLYRDHHEQYF	TGTGCCAGCAGCTTATACAGGGATCATCACGAGCAGTACTTC
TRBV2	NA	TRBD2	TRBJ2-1	CASSPLAGVGEQFF	TGTGCCAGCAGTCCACTAGCGGGAGTAGGTGAGCAGTTCTTC
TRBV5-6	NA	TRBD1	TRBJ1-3	CASSFGTVSGNTIYF	TGTGCCAGCAGCTTCGGGACAGTCTCTGGAAACACCATATATTTT
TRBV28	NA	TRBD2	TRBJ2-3	CASSPHTGGLGGTQYF	TGTGCCAGCAGCCCCCATACGGGAGGGCTGGGTGGTACGCAGTATTTT
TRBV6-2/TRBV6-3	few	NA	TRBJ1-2	CASSYSAFYGYTF	TGTGCCAGCAGTTACTCGGCGTTCTATGGCTACACCTTC
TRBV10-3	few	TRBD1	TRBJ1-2	CAIRGQIGGPYGYTF	TGTGCCATCAGGGGACAGATAGGTGGGCCCTATGGCTACACCTTC
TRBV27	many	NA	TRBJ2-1	CASSLQDWGEQFF	TGTGCCAGCAGTTTACAGGATTGGGGTGAGCAGTTCTTC
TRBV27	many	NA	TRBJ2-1	CASSLLGALGRFSYNEQFF	TGTGCCAGCAGTCTCCTGGGTGCCCTAGGGAGATTCTCCTACAATGAGCAGTTCTTC
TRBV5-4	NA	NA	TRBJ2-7	CASSLERSYEQYF	TGTGCCAGCAGCTTGGAACGGTCCTACGAGCAGTACTTC
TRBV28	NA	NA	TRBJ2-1	CASNSPGTRYNEQFF	TGTGCCAGCAATTCTCCCGGGACTCGCTACAATGAGCAGTTCTTC
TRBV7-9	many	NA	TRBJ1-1	CASSLVKGFPEAFF	TGTGCCAGCAGCCTGGTGAAGGGTTTCCCAGAAGCTTTCTTT
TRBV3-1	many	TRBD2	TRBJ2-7	CASSSGLAVSYEQYF	TGTGCCAGCAGTTCGGGACTAGCGGTTTCCTACGAGCAGTACTTC
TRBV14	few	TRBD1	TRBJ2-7	CASSQALRDRFLQYF	TGTGCCAGCAGCCAAGCACTCCGGGACAGGTTTTTGCAGTACTTC
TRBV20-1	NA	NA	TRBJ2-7	CSASPSQGGGSYEQYF	TGCAGTGCTTCACCGAGCCAGGGAGGGGGGTCCTACGAGCAGTACTTC
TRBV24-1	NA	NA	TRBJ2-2	CATKENDGTGELFF	TGTGCCACCAAGGAGAACGATGGCACCGGGGAGCTGTTTTTT